This T cell receptor beta chain was sequenced during a study of CD8 T cells in ankylosing spondylitis. Study results and limitations: Disease-linked clones were reportedly significantly enriched in matched ankylosing spondylitis synovial fluid. What seemed typical of ankylosing spondylitis blood was a TCR beta motif built from under 10 highly homologous variants.

The CDR3 runs 13 residues. V dropped 4 bases and J dropped 9 bases, with 17 bases sitting between them. CDR1 is SGHNT, CDR2 YYREEE, per germline (reference sequence). A few counts support this clonotype. The target antigen is unknown. A single record per CDR3 protein comes from TCRdb applying MiXCR to the 5' RACE reads. Counted here are a few hundred thousand distinct CDR3 sequences, approximately 20% occurring once; the ten biggest clones make up less than 20%. Sample: blood, either unsorted or a sorted T cell fraction (not recorded which). V gene TRBV5-4 combines with J gene TRBJ2-7; D may be TRBD2 (5 bases). The TCR originated in a male donor with ankylosing spondylitis. The CDR3 sequence is CASSLVGVQGQYF. In DNA, the CDR3 is TGTGCCAGCAGCCTCGTCGGGGTCCAAGGGCAGTACTTC.